A selection of T cell receptor beta chains follows, all from one sample in a study of T cells in localized non-small cell lung cancer. The method was immunoSEQ multiplex PCR; TCRdb's version includes in-frame clones alone and lacks a portion of them. Found here are 60,000 to 65,000 clones, roughly 90% of them singletons; the top ten hold around 1.8%. The sample in question was peripheral blood, obtained before any cancer treatment. The receptors were gathered from a woman aged 40-69 years with stage I lung adenocarcinoma. CDR3s include the opening cysteine and the closing phenylalanine or tryptophan. The D gene is left open where the match is weak. Size values are once, few and many counts, or a class for expanded clones, and some rows have none.

V,J,D,size,DNA,CDR3
TRBV19,TRBJ2-2,TRBD2,.,TGTGCCAGTAACAAAAGGACTAGCGGGACGTCGGGGGAGCTGTTTTTT,CASNKRTSGTSGELFF
TRBV11-2,TRBJ1-1,.,.,TGTGCCAGCAGCTTCGGAACAGGGAACACTGAAGCTTTCTTT,CASSFGTGNTEAFF
TRBV5-4,TRBJ2-3,.,.,TGTGCCAGCAGCTGGGTACGGGACATTAGCACAGATACGCAGTATTTT,CASSWVRDISTDTQYF
TRBV30,TRBJ1-4,TRBD1,.,TGTGCCTTAAGGACAGGGCTGAATGAAAAACTGTTTTTT,CALRTGLNEKLFF
TRBV5-4,TRBJ2-3,TRBD2,.,TGTGCCAGCAGCTTGGCCCGGCTAGCGGGAGATACAGATACGCAGTATTTT,CASSLARLAGDTDTQYF
TRBV2,TRBJ2-7,TRBD2,.,TGTGCCAGCAGACCGCGACTAGCCTCCTACGAGCAGTACTTC,CASRPRLASYEQYF
TRBV9,TRBJ1-6,.,.,TGTGCCAGCAGCGTAGTGGAGGATTCCTCGTCACCCCTCCACTTT,CASSVVEDSSSPLHF
TRBV6-5,TRBJ1-1,.,.,TGTGCCAGCAGTGCCAACCGGGACCGGAGGGGAGCTTTCTTT,CASSANRDRRGAFF
TRBV7-2,TRBJ1-2,.,.,TGTGCCAGCAGCTTAACAGTATTGGAAGGCTACACCTTC,CASSLTVLEGYTF
TRBV27,TRBJ2-1,.,.,TGTGCCAGCAGTTTGGGATATTCCTACAATGAGCAGTTCTTC,CASSLGYSYNEQFF
TRBV18,TRBJ2-1,TRBD1,.,TGTGCCAGTGGGACAGGGTATGAGAATGAGCAGTTCTTC,CASGTGYENEQFF
TRBV5-1,TRBJ2-3,TRBD1,.,TGCGCCAGCACCCTCTGGGACAGGGGAGCAGATACGCAGTATTTT,CASTLWDRGADTQYF
TRBV5-1,TRBJ2-7,.,.,TGCGCCAGCAGCTTGGGGGCGGGTACCTCCTACGAGCAGTACTTC,CASSLGAGTSYEQYF
TRBV11-2,TRBJ1-2,.,.,TGTGCCAGCAGCTTAGATTCAGAGTGGGGCTATGGCTACACCTTC,CASSLDSEWGYGYTF
TRBV6-5,TRBJ1-5,.,.,TGTGCCACCCTAAGGGATAGCAATCAGCCCCAGCATTTT,CATLRDSNQPQHF
TRBV5-6,TRBJ1-1,TRBD1,.,TGTGCCAGCAGCAACTTGACAGGGGAAGGAGGCACTGAAGCTTTCTTT,CASSNLTGEGGTEAFF
TRBV7-8,TRBJ2-7,.,.,TGTGCCAGCAGCCCCGGACAGGGAGGGGACGAGCAGTACTTC,CASSPGQGGDEQYF
TRBV25-1,TRBJ2-7,.,.,TGTGCCAGCAGTGAATTGGGCACCTCCTACGAGCAGTACTTC,CASSELGTSYEQYF
TRBV9,TRBJ2-1,.,.,TGTGCCAGCAGCGTAGCGGGGCCGAATGAGCAGTTCTTC,CASSVAGPNEQFF
TRBV4-3,TRBJ2-5,.,.,TGCGCCAGCAGCCAAGATTCGGAGACCCAGTACTTC,CASSQDSETQYF
TRBV15,TRBJ1-1,TRBD1,.,TGTGCCACCAGCAGGGACAGGGACTCGGGAACTGAAGCTTTCTTT,CATSRDRDSGTEAFF
TRBV5-1,TRBJ1-1,TRBD1,.,TGCGCCAGCAGCTTACTCCAGGGGGCGAACACTGAAGCTTTCTTT,CASSLLQGANTEAFF
TRBV5-4,TRBJ1-2,.,.,TGTGCCAGCAGCACAGATCTTCAACAGGGTTGGGACTATGGCTACACCTTC,CASSTDLQQGWDYGYTF
TRBV11-2,TRBJ1-2,TRBD1,.,TGTGCCAGCAGCCAGACAGGGCAGACTGGCTACACCTTC,CASSQTGQTGYTF
TRBV25-1,TRBJ2-3,.,few,TGTGCCAGCAGTGAATTTAGCACAGATACGCAGTATTTT,CASSEFSTDTQYF
TRBV14,TRBJ2-3,TRBD1,.,TGTGCCAGCAGCCAGATGCTCCCCGAGGGGACAGGGACCGGTGATACGCAGTATTTT,CASSQMLPEGTGTGDTQYF
TRBV6-5,TRBJ2-1,TRBD2,few,TGTGCCAGCAGTTATTCACTAGCGGGGGGGCGGAATGAGCAGTTCTTC,CASSYSLAGGRNEQFF
TRBV9,TRBJ2-1,TRBD2,few,TGTGCCAGCAGCTACGGACTAGCGGAGTACAATGAGCAGTTCTTC,CASSYGLAEYNEQFF
TRBV5-6,TRBJ1-5,.,.,TGTGCCAGCAGCTTTGGTGGGAATCAGCCCCAGCATTTT,CASSFGGNQPQHF
TRBV12-5,TRBJ2-3,.,.,TGTGCTAGTGGTGAGGGCCTGGGGGGGCTTACAGATACGCAGTATTTT,CASGEGLGGLTDTQYF
TRBV2,TRBJ1-1,.,few,TGTGCCAGCAGACTCAAGGGTGCACAGGGAACCACTGAAGCTTTCTTT,CASRLKGAQGTTEAFF
TRBV2,TRBJ2-3,TRBD2,.,TGTGCCAGCAGCGCTGGACAGACTCTGCAGCGGGGGGAGCAGTATTTT,CASSAGQTLQRGEQYF
TRBV25-1,TRBJ1-2,.,.,TGTGCCAGCAGTGAAGGGACGGACTATGGCTACACCTTC,CASSEGTDYGYTF
TRBV30,TRBJ1-2,.,.,TGTGCCTCCTCACAGGGTAACTATGGCTACACCTTC,CASSQGNYGYTF
TRBV6-1,TRBJ1-4,.,.,TGTGCCAGCAGTGAAGGGACAGCTGCCATCGGTGAAAAACTGTTTTTT,CASSEGTAAIGEKLFF
TRBV1,TRBJ1-5,.,.,TGCACCAGCAGCCAAGGCGGGGGAGGTCAGCCCCAGCATTTT,CTSSQGGGGQPQHF
TRBV30,TRBJ2-7,.,.,TGTGCCTGGAGTACAGGGATTAACGACGAGCAGTACTTC,CAWSTGINDEQYF
TRBV19,TRBJ1-1,TRBD1,many,TGTGCCAGTAGTATAAAAAGGACAGGGACGAACACTGAAGCTTTCTTT,CASSIKRTGTNTEAFF
TRBV28,TRBJ2-7,TRBD1,.,TGTGCCAGCAACAGGGACAGGGTAAGGAACGAGCAGTACTTC,CASNRDRVRNEQYF
TRBV19,TRBJ2-3,.,once,TGTGCCGGGCGGGACACCCGCACAGATACGCAGTATTTT,CAGRDTRTDTQYF
TRBV6-9,TRBJ2-7,TRBD2,.,TGTGCCAGCAGTTATTCGCGAGCTAGCGGCTCCTACGAGCAGTACTTC,CASSYSRASGSYEQYF
TRBV30,TRBJ1-1,.,few,TGTGCCTGGGGGGAGAACACTGAAGCTTTCTTT,CAWGENTEAFF
TRBV9,TRBJ1-1,.,.,TGTGCCAGCAGCGCCGATGCGGAAATCATGAACACTGAAGCTTTCTTT,CASSADAEIMNTEAFF